The 23 T cell receptor beta chains reported below all come from one sample, sequenced in a study of T cells in tuberculosis. The repertoire was sequenced with immunoSEQ multiplex PCR; TCRdb's copy has only in-frame clones and lacks some. The sample holds under 40,000 clones; roughly 95% are singletons and the top ten take approximately 8%. Sequences were obtained from PBMCs. These receptors were collected from a donor aged 10-30 years with latent tuberculosis or without tuberculosis infection.

The V and J genes are TRBV28 and TRBJ1-5; TRBD1 matches 7 bases. CDR1 is MDHEN, CDR2 SYDVKM, per germline. Trimming removed 6 bases from V and 1 base from J; junction bases left unmatched: 9. This CDR3 spans 16 amino acids. The CDR3 sequence: CASSPWRGPSNQPQHF. In DNA form, the CDR3 reads TGTGCCAGCAGCCCTTGGAGGGGGCCCAGCAATCAGCCCCAGCATTTT.

The chain uses TRBV6-5 and TRBJ2-7, with D tentatively TRBD1 (7 bases). CDR3 length: 15 residues. V was trimmed by 6 bases and J by 0 bases, leaving 15 bases between them. The germline gives CDR1 MNHEY, CDR2 SVGAGI. The CDR3 sequence is CASSRRGQTSYEQYF. The DNA for the CDR3 is TGTGCCAGCAGCCGGCGGGGACAGACCTCCTACGAGCAGTACTTC.

The CDR3 nucleotides are TGTGCCATCAGTGCCGGGGGTATGGACACTGAAGCTTTCTTT. Its translation is CAISAGGMDTEAFF. The chain links TRBV10-3 to TRBJ1-1; maybe TRBD1 (5 bases). The germline CDR1 and CDR2 sequences are ENHRY and SYGVKD. V was shortened by 4 bases and J by 3 bases, with 12 bases between the two germline ends. The CDR3 sequence is 14 residues long.

The rearrangement links TRBV10-3 to TRBJ1-2; 7 nucleotides match TRBD1. CDR3 size: 13 residues. After removal of 7 bases from V and 7 bases from J, the junction contained 9 bases not matched to a gene. CDR1 and CDR2 from the germline V gene are ENHRY and SYGVKD. The CDR3 sequence: CAINGQDRAGYTF. The CDR3, as DNA: TGTGCCATCAATGGACAGGACCGGGCTGGCTACACCTTC.

J is TRBJ1-1 and V is TRBV15, with D uncertain. The V gene's germline CDR1 is LNHNV and CDR2 YYDKDF (reference sequence). This CDR3 is built from 15 residues. Trimming took off 2 bases at V and 2 bases at J, with 12 bases between the two ends. As DNA, the CDR3 is TGTGCCACCAGCAGATATCTTACGGTCAACACTGAAGCTTTCTTT. Translated: CATSRYLTVNTEAFF.

The V and J genes are TRBV6-1 and TRBJ1-1, with 7 bases that match TRBD1. Trimming at V came to 5 bases and at J to 3 bases, leaving 3 bases not matched to a gene. This CDR3 has 13 amino acids. The germline V gene encodes CDR1 MNHNS and CDR2 SASEGT. CDR3 loop: CASSPGQYTEAFF. The CDR3, as DNA: TGTGCCAGCAGTCCGGGACAGTACACTGAAGCTTTCTTT.

J is TRBJ1-1 and V is TRBV4-1; 8 bases are a match to TRBD1. Trimming at V came to 2 bases and at J to 5 bases, leaving 10 bases not matched to a gene. CDR1 and CDR2 (germline): MGHRA, YSYEKL. The CDR3 extends over 16 amino acids. In DNA, the CDR3 is TGCGCCAGCAGCCAATCCTCGGGCAGGGGGCGAACTGAAGCTTTCTTT. Amino acids: CASSQSSGRGRTEAFF.

The V call is TRBV28, the J call TRBJ2-1; 12 nucleotides agree with TRBD2. This CDR3 spans 16 amino acids. CDR1 is MDHEN and CDR2 is SYDVKM in the germline V gene. V was clipped by 7 bases and J by 7 bases; unmatched bases: 11. The CDR3 bases are TGTGCCAGCAAAAGTAGCTGGCTAGCGGGAGGGAATGAGCAGTTCTTC. This gives the protein CASKSSWLAGGNEQFF.

The chain uses TRBV18 and TRBJ1-5, with D perhaps TRBD1 (5 bases). In germline, CDR1 is KGHSH, CDR2 LQKENI. V gave up 1 base and J gave up 4 bases, with 11 bases separating them. This CDR3 has 15 residues. This chain's CDR3 is CASSPLRTRNQPQHF. In nucleotides, the CDR3 is TGTGCCAGCTCACCACTCCGGACACGGAATCAGCCCCAGCATTTT.

The chain links TRBV27 to TRBJ1-2; D possibly corresponds to TRBD1 (5 bases). This CDR3 is 19 amino acids long. Germline loops: CDR1 MNHEY, CDR2 SMNVEV (reference sequence). V lost 3 bases and J lost 4, with 27 bases in between. The CDR3, as DNA: TGTGCCAGCAGTTTTGTGGTGGGGGGTTCTATCCCCGCTGTCTATGGCTACACCTTC. Translated, it gives CASSFVVGGSIPAVYGYTF.

The chain employs TRBV30 and TRBJ2-1; TRBD1 agrees at 10 bases. CDR3 length: 16 amino acids. Germline V gives CDR1 GTSNPN, CDR2 SVGIG (reference sequence). The V and J ends lost 4 bases and 3 bases, in that order; junction bases with no gene match: 9. CDR3 DNA: TGTGCCTGGATCCCCAAGGACAGGGGGTTCTACAATGAGCAGTTCTTC. Its translation: CAWIPKDRGFYNEQFF.

The chain uses TRBV5-6 and TRBJ2-1, with D perhaps matching TRBD2 (6 bases). The CDR3 is 12 amino acids. V was shortened by 7 bases and J by 8 bases, with 13 bases between the two germline ends. The germline CDR1 and CDR2 sequences are SGHDT and YYEEEE. CDR3 nucleotide sequence: TGTGCCAGCCACCGCGGAGGGCATGAGCAGTTCTTC. Encoded protein: CASHRGGHEQFF.

The chain employs TRBV5-6 and TRBJ1-5, with 9 nucleotides matching TRBD1. Per germline, CDR1 SGHDT and CDR2 YYEEEE. The CDR3 extends over 16 amino acids. V shed 6 bases and J 7 bases; nucleotides not matched to a gene: 14. For the CDR3, the DNA is TGTGCCAGCATGAGAGGACAGGGGCGTTTTGGGCAGCCCCAGCATTTT. This codes for CASMRGQGRFGQPQHF.

The CDR3 nucleotides are TGTGCCAGCAGCCAAACACAGGTCAGCTCCTACAATGAGCAGTTCTTC. Amino acids: CASSQTQVSSYNEQFF. This chain joins TRBV14 and TRBJ2-1; a possible D gene is TRBD1 (5 bases). This CDR3 is 16 amino acids long. CDR1 is SGHDN and CDR2 is FVKESK in the germline V gene. The germline V and J ends were trimmed by 2 bases and 0 bases, with 11 bases remaining between them.

The chain has TRBV5-6 and TRBJ1-1; TRBD1 is a possible D gene (6 bases). The CDR3 is 15 residues long. V was pared by 1 base and J by 4 bases, with 14 bases between. CDR1 is SGHDT, CDR2 YYEEEE, per germline. The CDR3, as DNA: TGTGCCAGCAGCTTGTATGGGCCAGGGGCCACTGAAGCTTTCTTT. It specifies CASSLYGPGATEAFF.

This chain connects TRBV29-1 to TRBJ2-7, with TRBD2 identical over 7 bases. The J segment lost 4 bases and the V segment lost 3 bases, leaving 6 bases of the junction unmatched. The CDR3 spans 13 residues. Looked up from germline, CDR1 is SQVTM and CDR2 is ANQGSEA. The CDR3 DNA is TGCAGCGTTGAGGGGGGGACGTTTTACGAGCAGTACTTC. This encodes CSVEGGTFYEQYF.

This chain connects TRBV7-9 to TRBJ2-7, with D perhaps matching TRBD2 (5 bases). V lost 5 bases to trimming and J lost 4 bases, with 15 bases between them. From germline, CDR1 is SEHNR and CDR2 FQNEAQ (reference sequence). The CDR3 runs 14 residues. The CDR3 protein is CASSPTSSTYEQYF. In DNA, the CDR3 is TGTGCCAGCAGCCCCACTAGTTCTACTTACGAGCAGTACTTC.

The chain combines TRBV2 with TRBJ2-3, with D possibly TRBD2 on 6 matching bases. The CDR3 covers 13 residues. V lost 5 bases, J lost 4 bases, and 10 bases lay in between. Per the germline V gene, CDR1 is SNHLY and CDR2 is FYNNEI. Here the CDR3 DNA reads TGTGCCAGCAGTCTACTAGCTGCAGATACGCAGTATTTT. This codes for CASSLLAADTQYF. Complete variable domain (other parts from reference TRBV2 and TRBJ2-3): EPEVTQTPSHQVTQMGQEVILRCVPISNHLYFYWYRQILGQKVEFLVSFYNNEISEKSEIFDDQFSVERPDGSNFTLKIRSTKLEDSAMYFCASSLLAADTQYFGPGTRLTVL.

This sequence joins TRBV27 and TRBJ2-6; D gene uncertain. This CDR3 has 16 amino acids. CDR1 is MNHEY and CDR2 is SMNVEV in the germline V gene (reference sequence). V was shortened by 0 bases and J by 0 bases, with 6 bases between the two germline ends. This chain's CDR3 is CASSLSRNSGANVLTF. The CDR3 bases are TGTGCCAGCAGTTTATCCAGGAACTCTGGGGCCAACGTCCTGACTTTC.

This chain uses TRBV9 with TRBJ2-3; the D is unclear. Trimming left V 5 bases short and J 5 bases short, with 6 bases between. The CDR3 runs 11 residues. CDR1 and CDR2 (germline): SGDLS, YYNGEE. CDR3 loop: CASSLGDTQYF. The CDR3 DNA follows: TGTGCCAGCAGTCTCGGAGATACGCAGTATTTT.

The CDR3 nucleotides are TGTGCCAGCAGCGTAGCGGTTAGCTCCTACGAGCAGTACTTC. Its protein product is CASSVAVSSYEQYF. This rearrangement joins TRBV9 to TRBJ2-7; D not resolved. The CDR3 runs 14 residues. Germline CDR1 and CDR2: SGDLS and YYNGEE. Deletions cut 0 bases from V and 0 bases from J, with 7 bases between.

The chain has TRBV29-1 and TRBJ2-3; no clear D. V lost 1 base and J 0 bases, leaving 5 bases between the germline ends. This CDR3 has 13 residues. Germline CDR1 SQVTM, CDR2 ANQGSEA. CDR3 region: CSVEVGSTDTQYF. Here the CDR3 DNA reads TGCAGCGTTGAAGTCGGGAGCACAGATACGCAGTATTTT.

This CDR3 is CASGRTGGFDYEQYF. In DNA, the CDR3 is TGTGCCAGCGGCAGAACAGGGGGCTTTGACTACGAGCAGTACTTC. The rearrangement links TRBV6-1 to TRBJ2-7; 9 nucleotides align to TRBD1. This CDR3 contains 15 residues. Germline CDR1 reads MNHNS; CDR2 reads SASEGT. V was clipped by 8 bases and J by 3 bases; unmatched bases: 11.